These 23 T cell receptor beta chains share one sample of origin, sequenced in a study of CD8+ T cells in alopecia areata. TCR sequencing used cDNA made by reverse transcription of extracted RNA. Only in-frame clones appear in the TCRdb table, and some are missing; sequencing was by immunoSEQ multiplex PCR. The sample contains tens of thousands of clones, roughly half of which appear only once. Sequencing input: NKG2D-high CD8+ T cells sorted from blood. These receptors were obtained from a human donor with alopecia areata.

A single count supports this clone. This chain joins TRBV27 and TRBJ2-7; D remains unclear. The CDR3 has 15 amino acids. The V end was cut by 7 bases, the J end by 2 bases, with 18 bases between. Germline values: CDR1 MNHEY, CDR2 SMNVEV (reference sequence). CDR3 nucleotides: TGTGCCAGCACGCAGGTGGGTGGCGGCGCCTACGAGCAGTACTTC. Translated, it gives CASTQVGGGAYEQYF.

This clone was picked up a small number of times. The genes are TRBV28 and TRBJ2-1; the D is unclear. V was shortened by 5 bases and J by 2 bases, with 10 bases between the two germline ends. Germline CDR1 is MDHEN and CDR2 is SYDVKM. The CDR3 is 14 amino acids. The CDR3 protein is CASSITEPYNEQFF. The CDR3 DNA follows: TGTGCCAGCAGTATTACGGAACCCTACAATGAGCAGTTCTTC.

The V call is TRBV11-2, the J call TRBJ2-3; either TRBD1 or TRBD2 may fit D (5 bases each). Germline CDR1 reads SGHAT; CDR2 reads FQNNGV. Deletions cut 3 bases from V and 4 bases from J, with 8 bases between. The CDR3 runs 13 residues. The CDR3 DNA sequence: TGTGCCAGCAGCTTGGGACGGCCAGATACGCAGTATTTT. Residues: CASSLGRPDTQYF.

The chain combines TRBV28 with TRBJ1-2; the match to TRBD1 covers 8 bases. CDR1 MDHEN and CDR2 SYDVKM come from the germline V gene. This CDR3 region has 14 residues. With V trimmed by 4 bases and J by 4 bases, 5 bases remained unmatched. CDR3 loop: CASSSPGTGYGYTF. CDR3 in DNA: TGTGCCAGCAGTTCCCCCGGGACAGGCTATGGCTACACCTTC.

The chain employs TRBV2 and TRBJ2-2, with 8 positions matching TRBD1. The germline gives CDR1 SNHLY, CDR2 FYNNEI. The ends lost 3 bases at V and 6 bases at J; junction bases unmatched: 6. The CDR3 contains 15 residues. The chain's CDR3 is CASSEATGEAGELFF. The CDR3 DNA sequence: TGTGCCAGCAGTGAGGCGACAGGGGAAGCCGGGGAGCTGTTTTTT.

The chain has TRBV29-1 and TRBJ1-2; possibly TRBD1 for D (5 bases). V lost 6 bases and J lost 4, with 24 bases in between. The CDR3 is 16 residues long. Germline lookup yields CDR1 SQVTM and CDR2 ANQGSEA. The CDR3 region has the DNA TGCAGCGTCCTTCTTCAGTCCCGGCAGGGAGGCTATGGCTACACCTTC. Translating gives CSVLLQSRQGGYGYTF.

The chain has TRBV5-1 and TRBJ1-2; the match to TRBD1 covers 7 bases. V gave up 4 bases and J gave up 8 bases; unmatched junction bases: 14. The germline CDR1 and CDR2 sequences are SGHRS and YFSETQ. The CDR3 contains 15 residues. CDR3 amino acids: CASSKYRGDPEGYTF. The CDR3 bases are TGCGCCAGCAGCAAGTACAGGGGAGACCCTGAGGGCTACACCTTC.

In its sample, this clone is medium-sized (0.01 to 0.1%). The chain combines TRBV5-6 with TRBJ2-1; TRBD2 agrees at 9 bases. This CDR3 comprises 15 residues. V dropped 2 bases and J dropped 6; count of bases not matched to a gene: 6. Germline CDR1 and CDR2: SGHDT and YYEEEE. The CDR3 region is CASSLGSGRINEQFF. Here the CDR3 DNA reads TGTGCCAGCAGCTTAGGTAGCGGGAGAATCAATGAGCAGTTCTTC.

The CDR3 loop is CASSQVLGQGFQETQYF. In nucleotides, the CDR3 is TGCGCCAGCAGCCAAGTTCTGGGACAGGGGTTTCAAGAGACCCAGTACTTC. V usage is TRBV4-1 and J usage is TRBJ2-5; 10 bases fit TRBD1. The CDR3 consists of 17 residues. V was clipped by 1 base and J by 2 bases; unmatched bases: 7. The germline V gene has CDR1 MGHRA and CDR2 YSYEKL.

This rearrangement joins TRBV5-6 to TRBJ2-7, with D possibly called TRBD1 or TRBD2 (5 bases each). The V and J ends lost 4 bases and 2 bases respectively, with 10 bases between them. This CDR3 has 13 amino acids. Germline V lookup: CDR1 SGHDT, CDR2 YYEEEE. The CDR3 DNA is TGTGCCAGCAGCCCGGGGACCGCCTACGAGCAGTACTTC. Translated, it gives CASSPGTAYEQYF.

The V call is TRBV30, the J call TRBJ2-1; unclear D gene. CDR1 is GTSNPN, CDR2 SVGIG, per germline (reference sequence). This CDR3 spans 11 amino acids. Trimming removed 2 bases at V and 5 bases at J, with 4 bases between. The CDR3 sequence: CAWSRNNEQFF. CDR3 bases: TGTGCCTGGAGTAGAAACAATGAGCAGTTCTTC.

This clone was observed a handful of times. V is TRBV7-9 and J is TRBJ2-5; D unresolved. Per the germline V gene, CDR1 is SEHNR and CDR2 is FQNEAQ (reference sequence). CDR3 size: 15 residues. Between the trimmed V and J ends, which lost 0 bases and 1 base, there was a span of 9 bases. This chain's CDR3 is CASSLAAASQETQYF. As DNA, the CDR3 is TGTGCCAGCAGCTTAGCCGCGGCCAGCCAAGAGACCCAGTACTTC. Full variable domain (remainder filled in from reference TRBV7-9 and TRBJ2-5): DTGVSQNPRHKITKRGQNVTFRCDPISEHNRLYWYRQTLGQGPEFLTYFQNEAQLEKSRLLSDRFSAERPKGSFSTLEIQRTEQGDSAMYLCASSLAAASQETQYFGPGTRLLVL.

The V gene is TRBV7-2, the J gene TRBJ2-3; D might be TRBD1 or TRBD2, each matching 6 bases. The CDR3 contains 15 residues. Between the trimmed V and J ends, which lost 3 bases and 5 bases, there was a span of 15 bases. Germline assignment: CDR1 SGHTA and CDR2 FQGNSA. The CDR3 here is CASSFTGEGGDTQYF. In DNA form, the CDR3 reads TGTGCCAGCAGCTTTACGGGAGAAGGGGGAGATACGCAGTATTTT.

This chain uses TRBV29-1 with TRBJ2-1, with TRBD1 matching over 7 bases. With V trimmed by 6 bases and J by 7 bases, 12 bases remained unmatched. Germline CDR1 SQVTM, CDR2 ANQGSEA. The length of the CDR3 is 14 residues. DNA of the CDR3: TGCAGCGTCCCTAGTCCTACAGGGGTAAATGAGCAGTTCTTC. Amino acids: CSVPSPTGVNEQFF.

The CDR3 here is CASRSEGTGYTF. CDR3 sequence (DNA): TGTGCCAGCCGTTCGGAAGGGACGGGCTACACCTTC. V gene TRBV27 combines with J gene TRBJ1-2, with TRBD1 as a possible D gene (5 bases). This CDR3 spans 12 amino acids. Germline V lookup: CDR1 MNHEY, CDR2 SMNVEV (reference sequence). V gave up 8 bases and J gave up 8 bases, with 15 bases separating them.

CDR3 nucleotide sequence: TGCGCCAGCAGCTCCGGGACAGCGCCTGGCCAAGAGACCCAGTACTTC. Protein: CASSSGTAPGQETQYF. The V and J genes are TRBV5-1 and TRBJ2-5; TRBD1 aligns across 7 bases. The CDR3 extends over 16 amino acids. V was clipped by 3 bases and J by 1 base; unmatched bases: 9. The germline V gene encodes CDR1 SGHRS and CDR2 YFSETQ.

This chain's CDR3 is CAWSGTSNTGELFF. CDR3 nucleotide sequence: TGTGCCTGGAGTGGGACATCGAACACCGGGGAGCTGTTTTTT. The chain joins TRBV30 to TRBJ2-2; D perhaps matches TRBD1 (5 bases). The CDR3 covers 14 residues. V was pared by 1 base and J by 0 bases, with 6 bases between. Germline V gives CDR1 GTSNPN, CDR2 SVGIG (reference sequence).

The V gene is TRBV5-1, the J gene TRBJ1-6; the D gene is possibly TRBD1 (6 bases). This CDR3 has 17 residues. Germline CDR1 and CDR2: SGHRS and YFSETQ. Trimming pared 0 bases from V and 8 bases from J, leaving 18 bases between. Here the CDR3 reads CASSLDWGPDEHSPLHF. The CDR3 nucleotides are TGCGCCAGCAGCTTGGATTGGGGGCCAGACGAACATTCACCCCTCCACTTT.

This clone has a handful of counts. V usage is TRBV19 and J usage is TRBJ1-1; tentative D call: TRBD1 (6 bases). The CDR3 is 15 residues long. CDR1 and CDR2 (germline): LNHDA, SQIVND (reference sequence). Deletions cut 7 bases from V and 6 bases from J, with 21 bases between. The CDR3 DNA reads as TGTGCCAGTATTTTCACCCAGGGGCCCCCGGCTGAAGCTTTCTTT. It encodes CASIFTQGPPAEAFF.

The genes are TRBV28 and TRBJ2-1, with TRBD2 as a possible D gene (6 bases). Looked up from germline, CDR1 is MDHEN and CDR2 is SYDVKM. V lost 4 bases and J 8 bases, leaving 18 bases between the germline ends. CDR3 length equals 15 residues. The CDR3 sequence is CASSSMDYSNHEQFF. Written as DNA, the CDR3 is TGTGCCAGCAGTTCGATGGACTATAGCAATCATGAGCAGTTCTTC.

CDR3 residues: CASSLEERSMNTEAFF. The CDR3 coding sequence is TGTGCCAGCAGTTTAGAAGAACGAAGTATGAACACTGAAGCTTTCTTT. V gene TRBV27 combines with J gene TRBJ1-1; no clear D. V shed 2 bases and J shed 0 bases, with 13 bases lying between them. The CDR3 spans 16 residues. CDR1 and CDR2 from the germline V gene are MNHEY and SMNVEV (reference sequence).

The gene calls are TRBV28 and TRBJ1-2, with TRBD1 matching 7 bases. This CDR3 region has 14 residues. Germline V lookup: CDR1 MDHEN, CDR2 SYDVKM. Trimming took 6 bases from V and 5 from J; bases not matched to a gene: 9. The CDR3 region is CASSTGGTEYGYTF. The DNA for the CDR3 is TGTGCCAGCAGCACGGGAGGGACAGAATATGGCTACACCTTC.

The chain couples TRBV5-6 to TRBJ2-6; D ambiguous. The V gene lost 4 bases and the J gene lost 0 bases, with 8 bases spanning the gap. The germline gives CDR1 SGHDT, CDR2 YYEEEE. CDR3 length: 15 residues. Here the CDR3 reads CASSLKDSGANVLTF. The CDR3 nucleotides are TGTGCCAGCAGCCTTAAGGACTCTGGGGCCAACGTCCTGACTTTC.